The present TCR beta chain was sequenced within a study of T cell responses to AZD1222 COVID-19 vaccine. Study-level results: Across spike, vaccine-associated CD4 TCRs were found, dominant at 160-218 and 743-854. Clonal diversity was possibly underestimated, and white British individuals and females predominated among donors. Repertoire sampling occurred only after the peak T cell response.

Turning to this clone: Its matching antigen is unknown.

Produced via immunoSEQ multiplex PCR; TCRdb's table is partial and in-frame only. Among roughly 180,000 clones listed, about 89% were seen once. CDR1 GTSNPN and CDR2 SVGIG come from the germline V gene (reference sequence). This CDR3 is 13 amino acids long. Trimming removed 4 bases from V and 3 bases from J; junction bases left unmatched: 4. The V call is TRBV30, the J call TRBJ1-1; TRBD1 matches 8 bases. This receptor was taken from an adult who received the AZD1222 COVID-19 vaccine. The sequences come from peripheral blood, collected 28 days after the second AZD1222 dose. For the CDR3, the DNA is TGTGCCTGGAACCAGGACAGGGACACTGAAGCTTTCTTT. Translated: CAWNQDRDTEAFF.